Listed here are 14 T cell receptor beta chains from one sample, sequenced in a study of T-cell memory formation after mild COVID-19. TCRdb re-called the 5' RACE reads with MiXCR, one entry per CDR3 protein. The table shows 450,000 to 650,000 distinct CDR3 sequences, with more than 15% occurring only once. Specimen: PBMCs or a T cell subset sorted from them (not recorded which). These receptors all stem from an adult woman who had mild COVID-19 (a few samples of this study predate the infection). Cell type and time point are not known.

J is TRBJ2-5 and V is TRBV7-9; TRBD2 matches 10 bases. This CDR3 comprises 14 residues. V was clipped by 7 bases and J by 5 bases; unmatched bases: 7. Germline V gives CDR1 SEHNR, CDR2 FQNEAQ (reference sequence). CDR3 sequence reads: CASTTSGATETQYF. The CDR3 DNA sequence: TGTGCCAGCACAACTAGCGGGGCTACCGAGACCCAGTACTTC.

V is TRBV20-1 and J is TRBJ1-1; D might be TRBD1 (5 bases). CDR1 and CDR2 (germline): DFQATT, SNEGSKA (reference sequence). The V gene lost 5 bases and the J gene lost 4 bases, with 17 bases spanning the gap. The CDR3 totals 14 residues. CDR3 protein: CSASPVGGSTEAFF. CDR3 in DNA: TGCAGTGCTTCACCCGTCGGGGGGAGCACTGAAGCTTTCTTT.

This sequence joins TRBV11-2 and TRBJ2-2, with 11 bases matching TRBD2. Germline V gives CDR1 SGHAT, CDR2 FQNNGV. The CDR3 sequence is 15 residues long. V lost 7 bases, J lost 5 bases, and 6 bases stayed unmatched. The CDR3 DNA reads TGTGCCAGCATCACGAGGACTAGCGGGACCGGGGAGCTGTTTTTT. Translating gives CASITRTSGTGELFF.

The chain uses TRBV7-8 and TRBJ2-2; unclear D gene. The CDR3 covers 15 residues. V gave up 1 base and J gave up 6 bases, with 12 bases separating them. Germline V CDR1 and CDR2: SGHVS, FQNEAQ. The CDR3 DNA reads as TGTGCCAGCAGCTTAGTGGCCAGTAGAGCCGGGGAGCTGTTTTTT. Its protein product is CASSLVASRAGELFF. Full variable domain (outside the CDR3, taken from reference TRBV7-8 and TRBJ2-2): GAGVSQSPRYKVAKRGQDVALRCDPISGHVSLFWYQQALGQGPEFLTYFQNEAQLDKSGLPSDRFFAERPEGSVSTLKIQRTQQEDSAVYLCASSLVASRAGELFFGEGSRLTVL.

The chain couples TRBV28 to TRBJ2-3, with 13 nucleotides matching TRBD2. The CDR3 loop spans 16 amino acids. The ends lost 5 bases at V and 5 bases at J; junction bases unmatched: 7. In germline, CDR1 is MDHEN, CDR2 SYDVKM. CDR3 DNA sequence: TGTGCCAGCAGTACAACTAGCGGGGGGGCGGGAGATACGCAGTATTTT. Protein product: CASSTTSGGAGDTQYF.

V is TRBV24-1 and J is TRBJ2-5, with D tentatively TRBD1 (6 bases). The ends were cut back, 3 bases at V and 5 bases at J, with 12 bases in the middle. CDR3 length: 14 residues. The germline V gene has CDR1 KGHDR and CDR2 SFDVKD. The CDR3 bases are TGTGCCACCAGTGATACCACAGGGAGCGAGACCCAGTACTTC. This encodes CATSDTTGSETQYF.

This clonotype was seen a handful of times. This chain connects TRBV6-5 to TRBJ2-1, with TRBD2 matching 12 bases. The CDR3 is made up of 17 amino acids. Trimming took 0 bases from V and 10 from J; bases not matched to a gene: 10. The germline V gene encodes CDR1 MNHEY and CDR2 SVGAGI. In DNA, the CDR3 is TGTGCCAGCAGTTACTCTCGGCTAGCGGGGGGGTTGGAAGAGCAGTTCTTC. Its translation is CASSYSRLAGGLEEQFF.

This sequence joins TRBV5-4 and TRBJ1-2; TRBD1 might be the D (5 bases). CDR3 size: 15 residues. Germline CDR1 is SGHNT and CDR2 is YYREEE (reference sequence). V lost 4 bases, J lost 0 bases, and 13 bases lay in between. The CDR3 DNA follows: TGTGCCAGCAGCCCGACAGCTACAGCTAACTATGGCTACACCTTC. Encoded protein: CASSPTATANYGYTF.

This clonotype came up many times. The rearrangement links TRBV7-8 to TRBJ2-3; D not certain. Trimming removed 3 bases from V and 5 bases from J, with 12 bases in between. CDR3 size: 14 residues. Germline values: CDR1 SGHVS, CDR2 FQNEAQ. The CDR3 nucleotides are TGTGCCAGCAGCTTCATCGATCGGAAAGATACGCAGTATTTT. Its protein product is CASSFIDRKDTQYF.

This clonotype was detected a few times. The V call is TRBV5-4, the J call TRBJ2-1; D perhaps matches TRBD1 (5 bases). CDR3 length equals 15 residues. Deletions cut 0 bases from V and 4 bases from J, with 11 bases between. CDR1 and CDR2 from the germline V gene are SGHNT and YYREEE (reference sequence). CDR3 sequence: CASSLGRTGYNEQFF. In DNA form, the CDR3 reads TGTGCCAGCAGCTTGGGTAGAACAGGTTACAATGAGCAGTTCTTC.

The V and J genes are TRBV7-2 and TRBJ2-1, with D possibly TRBD2 on 6 matching bases. The CDR3 is 17 residues long. V dropped 5 bases and J dropped 0 bases, with 17 bases sitting between them. Germline assignment: CDR1 SGHTA and CDR2 FQGNSA. The CDR3 nucleotides are TGTGCCAGCAGCACAAGAAGGAGGGTGGGCTCCTACAATGAGCAGTTCTTC. Translation gives CASSTRRRVGSYNEQFF.

The chain carries TRBV15 and TRBJ2-3, with 11 bases fitting TRBD2. Trimming at V came to 1 base and at J to 3 bases, leaving 0 bases not matched to a gene. The CDR3 totals 15 residues. Germline-derived CDR1 and CDR2 are LNHNV and YYDKDF (reference sequence). The CDR3, as DNA: TGTGCCACCAGCAGAGGACTAGCGGGGACAGATACGCAGTATTTT. This encodes CATSRGLAGTDTQYF. Based on the CDR3 plus reference TRBV15 and TRBJ2-3, the full variable domain is DAMVIQNPRYQVTQFGKPVTLSCSQTLNHNVMYWYQQKSSQAPKLLFHYYDKDFNNEADTPDNFQSRRPNTSFCFLDIRSPGLGDTAMYLCATSRGLAGTDTQYFGPGTRLTVL.

The chain is built from TRBV24-1 and TRBJ1-2; perhaps TRBD1 as D (6 bases). Germline V gene lookup returns CDR1 KGHDR and CDR2 SFDVKD. V was shortened by 4 bases and J by 8 bases, with 16 bases between the two germline ends. This CDR3 contains 14 residues. CDR3 sequence reads: CATSDRQGRKGYTF. The CDR3, as DNA: TGTGCCACCAGTGACAGGCAGGGGCGGAAAGGCTACACCTTC.

The rearrangement uses TRBV15 and TRBJ2-7; a possible D gene is TRBD2 (5 bases). The CDR3 runs 13 residues. The germline V gene has CDR1 LNHNV and CDR2 YYDKDF (reference sequence). Trimming took 1 base from V and 4 from J, leaving 8 bases between them. The CDR3 reads CATSRARGYEQYF. CDR3 nucleotide sequence: TGTGCCACCAGCAGAGCCCGAGGGTACGAGCAGTACTTC.